This entry lists 18 T cell receptor beta chains sequenced from one sample in a study of blood T cell repertoires in COVID-19. Produced via immunoSEQ multiplex PCR; TCRdb's table is partial and in-frame only. The table shows over 50,000 clones, with about 86% occurring only once. Input material: peripheral blood. The receptors here all came from a human donor in a cohort sampled during active COVID-19.

This chain links TRBV6-1 with TRBJ2-6; no firm D call. The CDR3 length is 15 residues. CDR1 is MNHNS and CDR2 is SASEGT in the germline V gene. Trimming removed 3 bases at V and 12 bases at J, with 18 bases between. The CDR3 region is CASSDRLTPLPVLTF. In DNA form, the CDR3 reads TGTGCCAGCAGTGACAGGCTTACGCCCCTCCCCGTCCTGACTTTC.

The rearrangement joins TRBV7-9 to TRBJ2-1, with TRBD2 identical over 14 bases. From germline, CDR1 is SEHNR and CDR2 FQNEAQ (reference sequence). The CDR3 consists of 15 residues. V gave up 5 bases and J gave up 7 bases; unmatched junction bases: 4. In DNA, the CDR3 is TGTGCCAGCAGCCCTGGACTAGCGGGGGGAAATGAGCAGTTCTTC. Residues: CASSPGLAGGNEQFF.

This clone was seen only a few times. The V gene is TRBV28, the J gene TRBJ1-6, with 9 bases identical to TRBD1. CDR3 length: 16 residues. V shed 2 bases, J shed 9 bases, and the junction held 8 bases outside the gene matches. Germline-derived CDR1 and CDR2 are MDHEN and SYDVKM. This CDR3 is CASSLPRDRASSPLHF. Here the CDR3 DNA reads TGTGCCAGCAGTTTACCTAGGGACAGGGCAAGTTCACCCCTCCACTTT. Full variable domain (remainder filled in from reference TRBV28 and TRBJ1-6): DVKVTQSSRYLVKRTGEKVFLECVQDMDHENMFWYRQDPGLGLRLIYFSYDVKMKEKGDIPEGYSVSREKKERFSLILESASTNQTSMYLCASSLPRDRASSPLHFGNGTRLTVT.

This chain joins TRBV24-1 and TRBJ1-2, with TRBD1 matching 10 bases. Germline lookup yields CDR1 KGHDR and CDR2 SFDVKD. The CDR3 runs to 17 residues. The V and J ends lost 4 bases and 4 bases, in that order; junction bases with no gene match: 11. CDR3 in amino acids: CATSDPATGGGPYGYTF. The CDR3 bases are TGTGCCACCAGTGACCCTGCGACAGGGGGCGGGCCCTATGGCTACACCTTC.

The V and J genes are TRBV7-9 and TRBJ1-5, with D tentatively TRBD1 (5 bases). Trimming left V 5 bases short and J 5 bases short, with 13 bases between. Germline values: CDR1 SEHNR, CDR2 FQNEAQ (reference sequence). The CDR3 runs to 14 residues. The CDR3 nucleotides read TGTGCCAGCAGCAAGGACACCAAGCATCAGCCCCAGCATTTT. Its translation: CASSKDTKHQPQHF.

The chain has TRBV19 and TRBJ2-1; 8 bases line up with TRBD1. V shed 4 bases, J shed 0 bases, and the junction held 2 bases outside the gene matches. CDR3 length equals 15 residues. Germline V gene sequence: CDR1 LNHDA, CDR2 SQIVND (reference sequence). The CDR3 sequence is CASSRTGSSYNEQFF. CDR3 coding DNA: TGTGCCAGTAGTAGGACAGGGAGCTCCTACAATGAGCAGTTCTTC.

The rearrangement uses TRBV4-3 and TRBJ1-6; maybe TRBD1 (6 bases). Trimming took off 3 bases at V and 9 bases at J, with 12 bases between the two ends. Germline assignment: CDR1 LGHNA and CDR2 YSLEER. CDR3 length: 14 residues. CDR3 in DNA: TGCGCCAGCAGCCAGGGGGGGGGCCGTTCACCCCTCCACTTT. Translation: CASSQGGGRSPLHF.

This chain uses TRBV11-3 with TRBJ2-2, with 7 bases lining up with TRBD2. Germline-derived CDR1 and CDR2 are SGHNT and YENEEA. CDR3 length equals 14 residues. Unmatched junction bases numbered 4, after V lost 4 bases and J lost 5 bases. The CDR3 nucleotides are TGTGCCAGCAGCTCCCCGCGGGGGACCGGGGAGCTGTTTTTT. It is translated as CASSSPRGTGELFF.

V and J are TRBV12-5 and TRBJ2-7, with 8 bases that match TRBD2. Trimming at V came to 1 base and at J to 4 bases, leaving 6 bases not matched to a gene. This CDR3 is built from 15 residues. In germline, CDR1 is LGHNT, CDR2 FRNRAP. CDR3 residues: CASGLDVAGLYEQYF. CDR3 bases: TGTGCTAGTGGTTTGGACGTAGCGGGACTGTACGAGCAGTACTTC. The variable domain in full, completed from reference TRBV12-5 and TRBJ2-7, reads DARVTQTPRHKVTEMGQEVTMRCQPILGHNTVFWYRQTMMQGLELLAYFRNRAPLDDSGMPKDRFSAEMPDATLATLKIQPSEPRDSAVYFCASGLDVAGLYEQYFGPGTRLTVT.

V and J are TRBV7-3 and TRBJ2-2; D is undetermined. This CDR3 is built from 13 residues. V shed 5 bases and J shed 4 bases, with 8 bases lying between them. In germline, CDR1 is SGHTA, CDR2 FQGTGA. CDR3 coding DNA: TGTGCCAGCAGCCCTTCAGGCACCGGGGAGCTGTTTTTT. Encoded protein: CASSPSGTGELFF.

The chain carries TRBV5-1 and TRBJ1-2, with 10 bases that match TRBD1. The CDR3 has 15 amino acids. Trimming at V came to 0 bases and at J to 6 bases, leaving 5 bases not matched to a gene. Germline assignment: CDR1 SGHRS and CDR2 YFSETQ. The chain's CDR3 is CASSLADRGVDGYTF. Here the CDR3 DNA reads TGCGCCAGCAGCTTGGCGGACAGGGGGGTTGATGGCTACACCTTC. The full variable domain, with the rest looked up from reference TRBV5-1 and TRBJ1-2, is KAGVTQTPRYLIKTRGQQVTLSCSPISGHRSVSWYQQTPGQGLQFLFEYFSETQRNKGNFPGRFSGRQFSNSRSEMNVSTLELGDSALYLCASSLADRGVDGYTFGSGTRLTVV.

This rearrangement joins TRBV5-6 to TRBJ2-7; a weak D match, TRBD2 (5 bases). Trimming removed 4 bases at V and 6 bases at J, with 23 bases between. The V gene's germline CDR1 is SGHDT and CDR2 YYEEEE. The CDR3 has 16 residues. The CDR3 region has the DNA TGTGCCAGCAGCCATCAACAAAGCCGGGGATTGGGCGAGCAGTACTTC. Translated, it gives CASSHQQSRGLGEQYF.

V is TRBV29-1 and J is TRBJ2-1; TRBD2 matches at 7 bases. V lost 1 base and J lost 4; bases outside the gene matches: 16. This CDR3 is 18 amino acids long. CDR1 and CDR2 (germline): SQVTM, ANQGSEA. The chain's CDR3 is CSVEAGAVGGRLYNEQFF. DNA for the CDR3: TGCAGCGTTGAAGCCGGGGCCGTGGGGGGGAGGTTATACAATGAGCAGTTCTTC.

The rearrangement links TRBV19 to TRBJ1-4; TRBD1 aligns across 8 bases. CDR1 LNHDA and CDR2 SQIVND come from the germline V gene (reference sequence). J was trimmed by 10 bases and V by 5 bases; bases with no gene match: 18. This CDR3 has 17 residues. CDR3 nucleotide sequence: TGTGCCAGTAGTGCCGGGACAGGAGGGATTCGGGCCCGAAAACTGTTTTTT. This gives the protein CASSAGTGGIRARKLFF. The variable domain in full, completed from reference TRBV19 and TRBJ1-4, reads DGGITQSPKYLFRKEGQNVTLSCEQNLNHDAMYWYRQDPGQGLRLIYYSQIVNDFQKGDIAEGYSVSREKKESFPLTVTSAQKNPTAFYLCASSAGTGGIRARKLFFGSGTQLSVL.

Worth noting for this clone: Germline is not matched at one junction end, which may reflect a read error. This sequence joins TRBV27 and TRBJ1-1; D remains unclear. CDR3 length: 10 residues. The germline V gene encodes CDR1 MNHEY and CDR2 SMNVEV (reference sequence). The CDR3 DNA reads as TGTGCCAGCGGCCTCTGGCCGACTAGCTTT. Translating it yields CASGLWPTSF.

V gene TRBV5-1 combines with J gene TRBJ1-4, with 7 bases fitting TRBD1. With 0 bases clipped from V and 5 bases from J, the junction kept 4 bases outside the gene matches. The germline gives CDR1 SGHRS, CDR2 YFSETQ. The CDR3 is 15 amino acids. CDR3 amino acids: CASSLEGRGNEKLFF. The CDR3 DNA follows: TGCGCCAGCAGCTTGGAAGGCAGGGGGAATGAAAAACTGTTTTTT.

The V and J genes are TRBV10-2 and TRBJ2-7; 7 nucleotides agree with TRBD1. Germline CDR1 is WSHSY and CDR2 is SAAADI. The length of the CDR3 is 15 residues. V gave up 3 bases and J gave up 3 bases; unmatched junction bases: 8. The CDR3 DNA reads as TGCGCCAGCAGTGATATGGGACAGTTGGACTACGAGCAGTACTTC. Amino acids: CASSDMGQLDYEQYF.

The chain is built from TRBV28 and TRBJ2-7, with 10 bases aligning to TRBD2. The ends lost 5 bases at V and 3 bases at J; junction bases unmatched: 7. CDR1 MDHEN and CDR2 SYDVKM come from the germline V gene. CDR3 length equals 15 residues. In DNA form, the CDR3 reads TGTGCCAGCAGTCCAGCGGGAGGGCTAAACTACGAGCAGTACTTC. It is translated as CASSPAGGLNYEQYF. Supplemented by reference TRBV28 and TRBJ2-7, the full variable domain reads DVKVTQSSRYLVKRTGEKVFLECVQDMDHENMFWYRQDPGLGLRLIYFSYDVKMKEKGDIPEGYSVSREKKERFSLILESASTNQTSMYLCASSPAGGLNYEQYFGPGTRLTVT.